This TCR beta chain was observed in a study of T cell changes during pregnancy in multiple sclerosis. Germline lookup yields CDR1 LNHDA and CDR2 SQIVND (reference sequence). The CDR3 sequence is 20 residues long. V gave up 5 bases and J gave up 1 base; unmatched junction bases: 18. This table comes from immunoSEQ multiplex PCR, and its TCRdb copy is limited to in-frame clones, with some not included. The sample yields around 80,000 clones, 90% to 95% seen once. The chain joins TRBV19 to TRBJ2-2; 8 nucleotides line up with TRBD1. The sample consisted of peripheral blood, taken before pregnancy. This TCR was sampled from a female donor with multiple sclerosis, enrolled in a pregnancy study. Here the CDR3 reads CASSFRQGTGRFLNTGELFF. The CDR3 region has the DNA TGTGCCAGTAGTTTTCGCCAGGGGACAGGACGATTTCTGAACACCGGGGAGCTGTTTTTT.